Listed here are 26 T cell receptor beta chains from one sample, sequenced in a study of T cells in localized non-small cell lung cancer. Data came from immunoSEQ multiplex PCR; TCRdb stores just in-frame clones and leaves some out. The data hold about 78,000 clones, with 84% observed a single time. The source material was peripheral blood, sampled before any cancer treatment. These receptors originate from a man aged 40 to 70 with stage I lung adenocarcinoma.

The table lists this clone with a few counts. The gene calls are TRBV29-1 and TRBJ2-5; maybe TRBD1 (5 bases). The V end was cut by 4 bases, the J end by 5 bases, with 14 bases between. From germline, CDR1 is SQVTM and CDR2 ANQGSEA. The CDR3 sequence is 13 residues long. The CDR3 loop is CSVAPTRQETQYF. CDR3 in DNA: TGCAGCGTTGCACCGACCCGACAGGAGACCCAGTACTTC.

The rearrangement links TRBV15 to TRBJ2-1; the D gene is possibly TRBD1 (6 bases). Deletions cut 0 bases from V and 2 bases from J, with 8 bases between. Germline V gene sequence: CDR1 LNHNV, CDR2 YYDKDF (reference sequence). The CDR3 spans 15 residues. CDR3 loop: CATSRDRGPYNEQFF. CDR3 nucleotide sequence: TGTGCCACCAGCAGAGACAGGGGCCCCTACAATGAGCAGTTCTTC. The variable domain in full, completed from reference TRBV15 and TRBJ2-1, reads DAMVIQNPRYQVTQFGKPVTLSCSQTLNHNVMYWYQQKSSQAPKLLFHYYDKDFNNEADTPDNFQSRRPNTSFCFLDIRSPGLGDTAMYLCATSRDRGPYNEQFFGPGTRLTVL.

The chain carries TRBV5-6 and TRBJ2-7; 13 nucleotides agree with TRBD2. Germline assignment: CDR1 SGHDT and CDR2 YYEEEE. V shed 3 bases, J shed 3 bases, and the junction held 3 bases outside the gene matches. This CDR3 spans 15 amino acids. The CDR3: CASSSWTSGSYEQYF. CDR3 sequence (DNA): TGTGCCAGCAGCTCCTGGACTAGCGGGAGCTACGAGCAGTACTTC.

This chain connects TRBV18 to TRBJ1-1, with 7 bases fitting TRBD1. Germline V lookup: CDR1 KGHSH, CDR2 LQKENI. After removal of 2 bases from V and 6 bases from J, the junction contained 0 bases not matched to a gene. There are 12 residues in the CDR3. The CDR3 DNA sequence: TGTGCCAGCTCACCAGACAGGGCTGAAGCTTTCTTT. It is translated as CASSPDRAEAFF.

CDR3 nucleotides: TGTGCCAGCAGGACGGGTGACAAGCAAGAGACCCAGTACTTC. The encoded protein is CASRTGDKQETQYF. The V call is TRBV6-5, the J call TRBJ2-5, with D uncertain. Trimming left V 6 bases short and J 2 bases short, with 13 bases between. The germline gives CDR1 MNHEY, CDR2 SVGAGI. CDR3 length: 14 amino acids.

This chain connects TRBV19 to TRBJ2-2; D might be TRBD1 (6 bases). This CDR3 has 15 amino acids. Deletions cut 3 bases from V and 4 bases from J, with 12 bases between. The germline V gene has CDR1 LNHDA and CDR2 SQIVND (reference sequence). The CDR3 bases are TGTGCCAGTAGTATGGGGCAGGGGACCACCGGGGAGCTGTTTTTT. It is translated as CASSMGQGTTGELFF.

The chain combines TRBV11-3 with TRBJ2-6, with 12 bases fitting TRBD2. Germline CDR1 SGHNT, CDR2 YENEEA. J was trimmed by 2 bases and V by 5 bases; bases with no gene match: 10. This CDR3 comprises 19 residues. The CDR3 here is CASSTKTSGRMAGANVLTF. The CDR3 nucleotides read TGTGCCAGCAGCACCAAGACTAGCGGGAGAATGGCTGGGGCCAACGTCCTGACTTTC.

The chain employs TRBV30 and TRBJ1-4, with 8 bases lining up with TRBD1. Germline values: CDR1 GTSNPN, CDR2 SVGIG (reference sequence). Unmatched junction bases numbered 10, after V lost 3 bases and J lost 1 base. This CDR3 is built from 17 residues. CDR3 loop: CAWSGRGQGVTNEKLFF. CDR3 nucleotide sequence: TGTGCCTGGAGCGGGAGAGGACAGGGAGTAACTAATGAAAAACTGTTTTTT.

The chain has TRBV18 and TRBJ2-7; 11 nucleotides line up with TRBD2. V lost 5 bases, J lost 5 bases, and 11 bases stayed unmatched. The CDR3 loop spans 16 amino acids. The germline V gene has CDR1 KGHSH and CDR2 LQKENI. The CDR3: CASSAQTSGSPDEQYF. DNA of the CDR3: TGTGCCAGCTCAGCTCAAACTAGCGGGAGCCCCGACGAGCAGTACTTC.

The chain is built from TRBV5-8 and TRBJ1-1, with no clear D. CDR3 size: 12 residues. Trimming stripped 5 bases from V and 6 bases from J, with 11 bases between. Germline-derived CDR1 and CDR2 are SGHTS and YDEGEE. CDR3 amino acids: CASSRRHAEAFF. In DNA, the CDR3 is TGTGCCAGCAGTCGTAGACACGCTGAAGCTTTCTTT.

V gene TRBV29-1 combines with J gene TRBJ1-2; 10 bases agree with TRBD1. The V segment lost 8 bases and the J segment 4 bases; nucleotides outside the gene matches: 10. This CDR3 has 14 residues. Per germline, CDR1 SQVTM and CDR2 ANQGSEA. CDR3 in amino acids: CSSLAGQGRYGYTF. The CDR3 coding sequence is TGCAGCTCGCTCGCGGGACAGGGGCGCTATGGCTACACCTTC.

The rearrangement uses TRBV28 and TRBJ2-2; TRBD1 or TRBD2 may be the D gene (5 bases each). The CDR3 has 11 residues. V lost 8 bases, J lost 6 bases, and 7 bases lay in between. The V gene's germline CDR1 is MDHEN and CDR2 SYDVKM. This chain's CDR3 is CASQGAGELFF. CDR3 DNA: TGTGCCAGCCAGGGAGCCGGGGAGCTGTTTTTT.

The CDR3 reads CTSSPGANYEQYF. CDR3 DNA: TGCACCAGCAGCCCCGGGGCTAACTACGAGCAGTACTTC. This chain connects TRBV1 to TRBJ2-7. TRBV1 corresponds to a pseudogene. The CDR3 runs to 13 residues.

This sequence joins TRBV9 and TRBJ2-2; D gene unclear. This CDR3 has 17 residues. V was pared by 4 bases and J by 1 base, with 17 bases between. Germline CDR1 reads SGDLS; CDR2 reads YYNGEE. The CDR3 DNA follows: TGTGCCAGCAGCTTACCCCCCTCTTCCCTGAACACCGGGGAGCTGTTTTTT. It translates to CASSLPPSSLNTGELFF.

The rearrangement joins TRBV7-8 to TRBJ1-1; D may be TRBD1 (5 bases). The germline V gene encodes CDR1 SGHVS and CDR2 FQNEAQ. The CDR3 is made up of 14 amino acids. V was cut by 5 bases and J by 5 bases, with 15 bases left in between. The CDR3 nucleotides read TGTGCCAGCAGCCCAAGGGGCTGGGGTACTGAAGCTTTCTTT. Amino acid sequence: CASSPRGWGTEAFF.

The rearrangement uses TRBV9 and TRBJ2-2; D ambiguous. V was pared by 0 bases and J by 5 bases, with 8 bases between. The germline CDR1 and CDR2 sequences are SGDLS and YYNGEE. The CDR3 length is 14 residues. The CDR3 here is CASSVVPDTGELFF. Written as DNA, the CDR3 is TGTGCCAGCAGCGTAGTTCCAGATACCGGGGAGCTGTTTTTT.

This chain uses TRBV19 with TRBJ1-5; no definite D call. Trimming removed 6 bases at V and 2 bases at J, with 14 bases between. The CDR3 covers 15 residues. CDR1 LNHDA and CDR2 SQIVND come from the germline V gene (reference sequence). In nucleotides, the CDR3 is TGTGCCAGTAGGGAGGCTACCTGGGGCAATCAGCCCCAGCATTTT. As protein: CASREATWGNQPQHF.

A single count supports this clone. The chain uses TRBV7-2 and TRBJ2-7; either TRBD1 or TRBD2 may supply D (5 bases each). V shed 1 base and J shed 0 bases, with 10 bases lying between them. Looked up from germline, CDR1 is SGHTA and CDR2 is FQGNSA. The CDR3 is made up of 15 amino acids. In DNA form, the CDR3 reads TGTGCCAGCAGCTTAGTTGGGACGGACTCCTACGAGCAGTACTTC. Protein sequence: CASSLVGTDSYEQYF.

The chain combines TRBV21-1 with TRBJ1-1. TRBV21-1 is a pseudogene segment. There are 15 residues in the CDR3. This CDR3 reads CASSSRTEFDAEAFF. Written as DNA, the CDR3 is TGTGCCAGCAGCTCCCGGACGGAGTTTGACGCTGAAGCTTTCTTT.

As concerns this clone: Other nucleotide sequences from this sample produce the same CDR3. The rearrangement joins TRBV6-5 to TRBJ1-1, with 10 bases identical to TRBD1. The junction had 3 bases not matched to a gene; V was cut back by 4 bases and J by 4 bases. The CDR3 is made up of 14 amino acids. CDR1 is MNHEY and CDR2 is SVGAGI in the germline V gene. The CDR3 sequence: CASSSGQGGTEAFF. The CDR3 DNA reads as TGTGCCAGCAGTTCTGGACAGGGGGGCACTGAAGCTTTCTTT.

The chain combines TRBV7-8 with TRBJ2-1; D is possibly TRBD1 or TRBD2 (5 bases each). The ends were cut back, 2 bases at V and 2 bases at J, with 10 bases in the middle. This CDR3 has 15 amino acids. CDR1 SGHVS and CDR2 FQNEAQ come from the germline V gene. Here the CDR3 DNA reads TGTGCCAGCAGCTTAACCGGGGACCCCTACAATGAGCAGTTCTTC. Protein: CASSLTGDPYNEQFF.

Concerning this clone: At one end, the junction sequence differs from germline, possibly due to a read error. The chain joins TRBV5-1 to TRBJ2-7; no firm D call. Per the germline V gene, CDR1 is SGHRS and CDR2 is YFSETQ. The CDR3 runs to 13 residues. CDR3 nucleotide sequence: TGTGCCAGCAGCTTGGTGTCAGCCTACGAGCAGTACTTC. This encodes CASSLVSAYEQYF. Full variable domain (missing parts from reference TRBV5-1 and TRBJ2-7): KAGVTQTPRYLIKTRGQQVTLSCSPISGHRSVSWYQQTPGQGLQFLFEYFSETQRNKGNFPGRFSGRQFSNSRSEMNVSTLELGDSALYLCASSLVSAYEQYFGPGTRLTVT.

The chain employs TRBV5-6 and TRBJ1-1; weak D call: TRBD1 (6 bases). Trimming took 4 bases from V and 0 from J, leaving 19 bases between them. This CDR3 contains 17 residues. Per germline, CDR1 SGHDT and CDR2 YYEEEE. CDR3 DNA sequence: TGTGCCAGCAGCCACATACCGGGACACACCATGAACACTGAAGCTTTCTTT. It codes for CASSHIPGHTMNTEAFF.

This clone was seen a few times. This CDR3 is also generated by other DNA sequences in the sample. This rearrangement joins TRBV7-2 to TRBJ2-1, with D unresolved. V was cut by 1 base and J by 0 bases, with 10 bases left in between. This CDR3 comprises 16 residues. Germline V lookup: CDR1 SGHTA, CDR2 FQGNSA. The CDR3 protein is CASSLVAGSSYNEQFF. The CDR3 DNA is TGTGCCAGCAGCTTAGTAGCTGGTTCCTCCTACAATGAGCAGTTCTTC.

The chain is built from TRBV7-9 and TRBJ2-2, with unresolved D. V dropped 5 bases and J dropped 1 base, with 8 bases sitting between them. Germline V lookup: CDR1 SEHNR, CDR2 FQNEAQ (reference sequence). There are 14 residues in the CDR3. As DNA, the CDR3 is TGTGCCAGCAGCCCCAAGCTGAACACCGGGGAGCTGTTTTTT. This codes for CASSPKLNTGELFF. Filled out from reference TRBV7-9 and TRBJ2-2, the complete variable domain reads DTGVSQNPRHKITKRGQNVTFRCDPISEHNRLYWYRQTLGQGPEFLTYFQNEAQLEKSRLLSDRFSAERPKGSFSTLEIQRTEQGDSAMYLCASSPKLNTGELFFGEGSRLTVL.

The V call is TRBV10-3, the J call TRBJ1-1; D not resolved. Looked up from germline, CDR1 is ENHRY and CDR2 is SYGVKD. Trimming removed 6 bases from V and 3 bases from J, with 11 bases in between. The CDR3 loop spans 13 amino acids. The CDR3 DNA is TGTGCCATCAGCCCCGGGCAGCACACTGAAGCTTTCTTT. As protein: CAISPGQHTEAFF.